This TCR beta chain was sequenced in a study of T cell responses to AZD1222 COVID-19 vaccine. Study results and limitations: Rises in breadth and depth of Spike-specific TCRs came after two AZD1222 doses. The donor cohort was predominantly white British with a female majority, and clonal diversity may have been underestimated. Across the whole spike, CD4 TCRs peaked at regions 160-218 and 743-854. Seropositive at baseline were only six AZD1222 recipients.

This clone is a singleton in its sample. Antigen specificity is unknown. CDR1 and CDR2 from the germline V gene are SGHRS and YFSETQ. CDR3 size: 14 residues. V lost 7 bases to trimming and J lost 0 bases, with 11 bases between them. Clones were sequenced by immunoSEQ multiplex PCR, and TCRdb holds only the in-frame ones, with some missing. The table records 200,000 to 250,000 clones, roughly 94% of them present only once. The sequencing here drew on peripheral blood, taken 28 days after the second dose of the MenACWY control vaccine. This clonotype was sampled from an adult who received the MenACWY meningococcal vaccine as a control. V gene TRBV5-1 combines with J gene TRBJ2-4, with D hard to call. The CDR3, as DNA: TGCGCCAGCGCTCCGTCCCTAGCCAAAAACATTCAGTACTTC. As protein: CASAPSLAKNIQYF. Combining the CDR3 with reference TRBV5-1 and TRBJ2-4 gives the whole variable domain KAGVTQTPRYLIKTRGQQVTLSCSPISGHRSVSWYQQTPGQGLQFLFEYFSETQRNKGNFPGRFSGRQFSNSRSEMNVSTLELGDSALYLCASAPSLAKNIQYFGAGTRLSVL.